Shown below are 5 T cell receptor beta chains from a single sample sequenced in a study of control samples from healthy donors and cancer patients. Libraries were prepared by immunoSEQ multiplex PCR; TCRdb keeps only in-frame clonotypes and omits some of them. The sample holds just over 150,000 clones, approximately 94% seen once. The specimen was blood. The source of these receptors is a woman aged 40 to 50 in good health.

V and J are TRBV18 and TRBJ1-1; D might be TRBD1 (5 bases). This CDR3 has 12 residues. CDR1 and CDR2 from the germline V gene are KGHSH and LQKENI. V lost 4 bases and J 7 bases, leaving 10 bases between the germline ends. The CDR3 reads CASSQDRVEAFF. The CDR3 DNA reads as TGTGCCAGCTCACAAGACAGAGTTGAAGCTTTCTTT.

The chain has TRBV27 and TRBJ2-1; TRBD1 agrees at 7 bases. The V gene's germline CDR1 is MNHEY and CDR2 SMNVEV (reference sequence). The CDR3 loop spans 13 amino acids. V trimming: 3 bases; J trimming: 13 bases; junction bases outside the gene matches: 9. The DNA of the CDR3 is TGTGCCAGCAGTTTCTCAGGGGGAAGGGTCCAGTTCTTC. Amino acid sequence: CASSFSGGRVQFF.

V usage is TRBV2 and J usage is TRBJ1-1, with 9 bases aligning to TRBD1. The length of the CDR3 is 15 residues. With V trimmed by 6 bases and J by 3 bases, 8 bases remained unmatched. Germline lookup yields CDR1 SNHLY and CDR2 FYNNEI. The CDR3 sequence is CASSGTGSMYTEAFF. The CDR3 region has the DNA TGTGCCAGCAGCGGGACAGGGTCCATGTACACTGAAGCTTTCTTT.

As for this clone: Other DNA sequences in the same sample also yield this CDR3. This chain links TRBV19 with TRBJ1-4; D ambiguous. Germline assignment: CDR1 LNHDA and CDR2 SQIVND (reference sequence). V lost 3 bases and J lost 8, with 13 bases in between. CDR3 size: 14 residues. As DNA, the CDR3 is TGTGCCAGTAGTATTTCCCTTACGAGCGAAAAACTGTTTTTT. Its protein product is CASSISLTSEKLFF. Full variable domain (rest looked up from reference TRBV19 and TRBJ1-4): DGGITQSPKYLFRKEGQNVTLSCEQNLNHDAMYWYRQDPGQGLRLIYYSQIVNDFQKGDIAEGYSVSREKKESFPLTVTSAQKNPTAFYLCASSISLTSEKLFFGSGTQLSVL.

The chain's CDR3 is CASSLAWRFNTEAFF. CDR3 bases: TGTGCCAGCAGCTTAGCGTGGCGGTTCAACACTGAAGCTTTCTTT. The chain has TRBV7-2 and TRBJ1-1; D unclear. The CDR3 sequence is 15 residues long. The germline CDR1 and CDR2 sequences are SGHTA and FQGNSA. The ends were cut back, 0 bases at V and 2 bases at J, with 10 bases in the middle.